This T cell receptor (beta chain) was observed in a study of blood T cell repertoires in COVID-19. In the study overall: Acute and convalescent COVID-19 specimens originated in the United States, Italy and Spain.

Patients at the Seattle site were enrolled during active infection and followed longitudinally. This CDR3 has 14 residues. Germline V lookup: CDR1 GTSNPN, CDR2 SVGIG (reference sequence). Trimming removed 2 bases from V and 3 bases from J, with 11 bases in between. As handled by the study authors: The authors estimated nucleated cell counts from reference gene primer amplification. Data came from immunoSEQ multiplex PCR; TCRdb stores just in-frame clones and leaves some out. D and trimming were read from the DNA, whereas the V and J calls and clone size are those reported in that table. The data hold a few hundred thousand clones, with roughly 88% observed a single time.

This sequence originates from a woman in her forties or fifties with COVID-19, enrolled during active disease. J is TRBJ1-3 and V is TRBV30, with D perhaps TRBD1 (5 bases). The specimen was peripheral blood. In DNA form, the CDR3 reads TGTGCCTGGAGTATGGGGGGGAATGGAAACACCATATATTTT. Its protein product is CAWSMGGNGNTIYF.